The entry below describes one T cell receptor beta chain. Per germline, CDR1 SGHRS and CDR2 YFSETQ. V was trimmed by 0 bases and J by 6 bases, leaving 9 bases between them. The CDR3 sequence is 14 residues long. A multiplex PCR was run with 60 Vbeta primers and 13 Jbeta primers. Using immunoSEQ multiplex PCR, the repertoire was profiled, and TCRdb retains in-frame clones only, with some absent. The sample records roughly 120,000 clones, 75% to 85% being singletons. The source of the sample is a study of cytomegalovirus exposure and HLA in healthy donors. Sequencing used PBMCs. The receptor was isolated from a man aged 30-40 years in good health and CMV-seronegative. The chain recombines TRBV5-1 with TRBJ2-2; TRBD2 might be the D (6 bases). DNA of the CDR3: TGCGCCAGCAGCTTGGTGGGGGGTGCCGGGGAGCTGTTTTTT. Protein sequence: CASSLVGGAGELFF.